This entry is about one T cell receptor (beta chain). Participants were aged 18 to 89 years, lived in roughly 25 US areas, and enrolled virtually. The sample belongs to a study of blood T cell repertoires in COVID-19. Per the study methods: How many nucleated cells were present was estimated from reference gene primer amplification. Profiling relied on immunoSEQ multiplex PCR, and the TCRdb table lists in-frame clones only, not all of them. V and J calls and clone size are those listed in that table; D and trimming were worked out from the DNA. This sample has 210,000 or so clones, with around 81% found just once. CDR1 and CDR2 (germline): SGHTA, FQGNSA. The CDR3 has 14 residues. V was clipped by 1 base and J by 8 bases; unmatched bases: 5.

The sample consisted of PBMCs or T cells enriched from blood (not recorded which). The rearrangement joins TRBV7-2 to TRBJ2-1; 7 bases fit TRBD2. This TCR was recovered from a woman between 45 and 60 years old with acute COVID-19. The CDR3 protein is CASSLGVTSYEQFF. In nucleotides, the CDR3 is TGTGCCAGCAGCTTAGGAGTGACTAGCTATGAGCAGTTCTTC.